This TCR beta chain was documented in a study of human T cells and chemical hapten exposure. Study in general: Sensitizing treatment utilized 2% DPC over a roughly 2 cm by roughly 2 cm portion of upper inner arm skin.

This clonotype came up a few times. Specified time point: patch test 3, about 24 weeks after DPC sensitization. The treatment here: therapeutic diphenylcyclopropenone sensitization with weekly scalp DPC. Sample donors consisted of patients with alopecia, aged 18 to 70 years, who were suitable for DPC. TCRdb re-called the RACE reads with MiXCR, one entry per CDR3 protein. The sample shows approximately 88,000 distinct CDR3 sequences, around 13% of them seen only once. This TCR came from a woman in her forties or fifties with alopecia areata. Some clones in this sample may be carry-over from other donors' samples. The sequencing used whole blood, collected in connection with sensitization to the hapten diphenylcyclopropenone (DPC).

The CDR3 DNA reads TGTGCCAGCAGCCCCCGGGCCCGGAGATCCACCGGGGAGCTGTTTTTT. Protein: CASSPRARRSTGELFF. This chain joins TRBV7-9 and TRBJ2-2; D call uncertain. Germline values: CDR1 SEHNR, CDR2 FQNEAQ (reference sequence). V was trimmed by 5 bases and J by 4 bases, leaving 17 bases between them. The CDR3 is made up of 16 amino acids.